Listed below are T cell receptor beta chains from one sample, sequenced in a study of shared clonotypes between healthy human individuals. Generated by immunoSEQ multiplex PCR, the TCRdb table keeps only in-frame clones and is missing some. The repertoire holds hundreds of thousands of clones, with 97% as singletons. Specimen: naive CD4+ T cells sorted from blood. Receptors were obtained from a woman aged 25-40 years in good health. Both conserved end residues are part of each CDR3. D genes are given only for firm matches.

V: TRBV5-6; D: TRBD2; J: TRBJ2-5; CDR3: CASSPGLAAYQETQYF; DNA: TGTGCCAGCAGCCCAGGACTAGCGGCGTACCAAGAGACCCAGTACTTC
V: TRBV7-9; D: .; J: TRBJ1-5; CDR3: CASIRNRFPRSNQPQHF; DNA: TGTGCCAGCATCCGAAACAGATTCCCAAGAAGCAATCAGCCCCAGCATTTT
V: TRBV6-1; D: .; J: TRBJ1-4; CDR3: CASSEAFWSNEKLFF; DNA: TGTGCCAGCAGTGAAGCGTTCTGGTCGAATGAAAAACTGTTTTTT
V: TRBV28; D: TRBD1; J: TRBJ2-5; CDR3: CASRWGQGPSEQYF; DNA: TGTGCCAGCAGGTGGGGACAGGGCCCTAGTGAGCAGTACTTC
V: TRBV28; D: TRBD1; J: TRBJ1-5; CDR3: CASITTGVDNQPQHF; DNA: TGTGCCAGCATCACGACAGGGGTGGACAATCAGCCCCAGCATTTT
V: TRBV9; D: TRBD2; J: TRBJ2-1; CDR3: CASSVDLAGSFHEQFF; DNA: TGTGCCAGCAGCGTAGACTTAGCGGGATCTTTCCATGAGCAGTTCTTC
V: TRBV13; D: .; J: TRBJ1-1; CDR3: CASSRGKVMNTEAFF; DNA: TGTGCCAGCAGCCGCGGGAAAGTTATGAACACTGAAGCTTTCTTT
V: TRBV27; D: .; J: TRBJ2-4; CDR3: CASRRHGGIQYF; DNA: TGTGCCAGCCGAAGACATGGCGGTATTCAGTACTTC
V: TRBV28; D: .; J: TRBJ2-6; CDR3: CASSPSGANVLTF; DNA: TGTGCCAGCAGTCCCTCTGGGGCCAACGTCCTGACTTTC
V: TRBV5-5; D: .; J: TRBJ1-5; CDR3: CASSLVPGLSNQPQHF; DNA: TGTGCCAGCAGCTTGGTCCCGGGGTTAAGCAATCAGCCCCAGCATTTT
V: TRBV6-5; D: TRBD1; J: TRBJ1-4; CDR3: CASRETGGEKLFF; DNA: TGTGCCAGCAGGGAGACAGGGGGTGAAAAACTGTTTTTT
V: TRBV9; D: .; J: TRBJ2-2; CDR3: CASRPGARLTGELFF; DNA: TGTGCCAGCCGACCTGGGGCCAGGTTAACCGGGGAGCTGTTTTTT